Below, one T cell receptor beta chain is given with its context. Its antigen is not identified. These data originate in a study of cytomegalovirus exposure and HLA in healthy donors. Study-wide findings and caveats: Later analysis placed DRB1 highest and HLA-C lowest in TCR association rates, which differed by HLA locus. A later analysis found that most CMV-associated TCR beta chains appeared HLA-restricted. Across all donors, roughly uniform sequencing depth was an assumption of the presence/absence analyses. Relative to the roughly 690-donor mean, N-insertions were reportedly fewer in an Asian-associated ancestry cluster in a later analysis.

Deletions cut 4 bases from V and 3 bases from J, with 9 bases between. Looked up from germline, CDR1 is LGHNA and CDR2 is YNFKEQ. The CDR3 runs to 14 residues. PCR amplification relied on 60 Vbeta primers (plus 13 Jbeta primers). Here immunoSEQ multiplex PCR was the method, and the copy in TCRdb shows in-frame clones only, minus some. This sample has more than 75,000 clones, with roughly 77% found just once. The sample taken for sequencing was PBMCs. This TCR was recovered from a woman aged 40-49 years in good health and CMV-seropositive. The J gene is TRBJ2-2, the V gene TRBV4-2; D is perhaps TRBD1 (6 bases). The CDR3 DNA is TGTGCCAGCAGCCCGGACAGCCACACCGGGGAGCTGTTTTTT. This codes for CASSPDSHTGELFF.